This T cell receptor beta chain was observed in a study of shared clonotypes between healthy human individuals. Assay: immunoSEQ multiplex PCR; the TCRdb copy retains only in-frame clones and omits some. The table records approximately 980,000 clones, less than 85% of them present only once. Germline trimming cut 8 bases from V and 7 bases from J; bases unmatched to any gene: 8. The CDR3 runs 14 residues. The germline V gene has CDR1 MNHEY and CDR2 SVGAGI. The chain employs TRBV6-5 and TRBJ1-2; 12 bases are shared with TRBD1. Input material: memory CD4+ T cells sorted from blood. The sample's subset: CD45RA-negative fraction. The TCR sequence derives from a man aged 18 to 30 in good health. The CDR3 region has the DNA TGTGCCAGCGGGACCGGGACAGGGGGCCCTGGCTACACCTTC. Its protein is CASGTGTGGPGYTF.